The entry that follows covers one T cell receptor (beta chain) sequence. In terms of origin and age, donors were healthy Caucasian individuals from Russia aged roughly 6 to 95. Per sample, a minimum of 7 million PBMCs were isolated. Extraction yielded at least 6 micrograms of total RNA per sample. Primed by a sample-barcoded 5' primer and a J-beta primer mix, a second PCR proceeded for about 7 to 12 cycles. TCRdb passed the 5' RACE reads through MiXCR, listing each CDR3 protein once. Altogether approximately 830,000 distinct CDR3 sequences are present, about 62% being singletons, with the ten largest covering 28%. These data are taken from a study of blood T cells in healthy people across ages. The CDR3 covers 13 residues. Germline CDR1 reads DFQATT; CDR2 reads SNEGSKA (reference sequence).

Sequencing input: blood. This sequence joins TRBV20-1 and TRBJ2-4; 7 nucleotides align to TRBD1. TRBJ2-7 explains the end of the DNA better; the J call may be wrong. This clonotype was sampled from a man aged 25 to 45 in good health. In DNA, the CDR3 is TGCAGTGCTCCGATAGACAGGGCCTACGAGCAGTACTTC. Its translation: CSAPIDRAYEQYF.